A selection of T cell receptor beta chains follows, all from one sample in a study of blood T cell repertoires in COVID-19. Assay used: immunoSEQ multiplex PCR; TCRdb lists only in-frame clones, some missing. The table records about 140,000 clones, approximately 80% of them present only once. Input material: peripheral blood. The receptors stem from a man aged 65-85 years who had recovered from COVID-19. Each CDR3 is given with its conserved first and last residue. D genes are given only for firm matches. Clone size is shown for a subset of rows, as once, few, many or a class of expanded clone.

d_gene,v_gene,abundance,j_gene,CDR3aa,CDR3nt
TRBD2,TRBV10-3,-,TRBJ2-1,CAISDLTSGRFYEQFF,TGTGCCATCAGTGACCTGACTAGCGGGAGGTTCTATGAGCAGTTCTTC
-,TRBV7-6,-,TRBJ2-7,CASSLAGGGTPASYEQYF,TGTGCCAGCAGCTTAGCAGGCGGCGGCACTCCCGCTTCATACGAGCAGTACTTC
-,TRBV27,-,TRBJ1-1,CASRNSGNTEAFF,TGTGCCAGCAGAAACAGCGGGAACACTGAAGCTTTCTTT
-,TRBV5-6,-,TRBJ2-7,CASSLSLPGGGQFYEQYF,TGTGCCAGCAGCTTGAGCCTACCCGGCGGGGGCCAATTTTACGAGCAGTACTTC
TRBD2,TRBV7-2,few,TRBJ2-7,CASSLVVAGGRYEQYF,TGTGCCAGCAGCTTAGTTGTAGCGGGAGGGCGGTACGAGCAGTACTTC
-,TRBV5-8,-,TRBJ2-3,CASSRFGGTSTDTQYF,TGTGCCAGCAGCCGTTTTGGGGGGACTAGCACAGATACGCAGTATTTT
-,TRBV30,-,TRBJ2-7,CAWSAVFPLVHTYEQYF,TGTGCCTGGAGTGCGGTATTCCCTTTGGTCCATACCTACGAGCAGTACTTC
-,TRBV6-5,few,TRBJ2-1,CASSYSTADEQFF,TGTGCCAGCAGTTACTCCACGGCGGATGAGCAGTTCTTC
TRBD2,TRBV5-1,-,TRBJ2-2,CASSTISGRTGELFF,TGCGCCAGCAGCACGATAAGCGGGAGGACCGGGGAGCTGTTTTTT
TRBD1,TRBV12-3/TRBV12-4,-,TRBJ1-1,CATDGTGPEAFF,TGTGCCACGGATGGGACAGGGCCTGAAGCTTTCTTT
-,TRBV6-5,-,TRBJ1-1,CASSYRLNTEAFF,TGTGCCAGCAGTTACCGCCTAAACACTGAAGCTTTCTTT
TRBD2,TRBV7-9,-,TRBJ2-1,CASSLLGREGLDEQFF,TGTGCCAGCAGCTTATTGGGGCGGGAGGGCCTCGATGAGCAGTTCTTC
TRBD2,TRBV10-3,-,TRBJ2-2,CAISQGLAGGGGTGELFF,TGTGCCATCAGCCAAGGACTAGCGGGAGGGGGTGGCACCGGGGAGCTGTTTTTT
-,TRBV6-5,-,TRBJ1-2,CASTRDGNYGYTF,TGTGCCAGCACCAGAGACGGGAACTATGGCTACACCTTC
-,TRBV6-1,once,TRBJ2-1,CASSEFTGSYNEQFF,TGTGCCAGCAGTGAGTTCACAGGGTCGTACAATGAGCAGTTCTTC
TRBD2,TRBV4-3,-,TRBJ2-7,CASSQVLAGAHEQYF,TGCGCCAGCAGCCAAGTACTAGCGGGAGCGCACGAGCAGTACTTC
-,TRBV19,-,TRBJ1-3,CASNEGSSGNTIYF,TGTGCCAGTAACGAGGGTTCTTCTGGAAACACCATATATTTT
-,TRBV30,once,TRBJ2-1,CAWLNNQMAQFF,TGTGCCTGGTTGAACAACCAGATGGCGCAGTTCTTC
-,TRBV6-2/TRBV6-3,-,TRBJ2-7,CASSYLSQGPREQYF,TGTGCCAGCAGTTACCTGTCGCAGGGGCCCAGGGAGCAGTACTTC
-,TRBV6-4,-,TRBJ1-1,CASSAGRTEAFF,TGTGCCAGCAGTGCAGGGAGGACTGAAGCTTTCTTT
-,TRBV5-1,-,TRBJ2-7,CASSFDLIGNTYEQYF,TGCGCCAGCAGCTTCGATCTAATCGGGAATACCTACGAGCAGTACTTC
-,TRBV12-2,-,TRBJ1-2,CASRFLSNPDRGNYGYTF,TGTGCAAGTCGCTTTCTTTCAAACCCGGACAGGGGTAACTATGGCTACACCTTC
-,TRBV9,-,TRBJ1-1,CASSVDRNTEAFF,TGTGCCAGCAGCGTCGACAGAAACACTGAAGCTTTCTTT
-,TRBV5-5,-,TRBJ1-1,CASSLLDTEAFF,TGTGCCAGCAGCTTACTAGACACTGAAGCTTTCTTT
-,TRBV6-5,-,TRBJ2-2,CASTGTGELFF,TGTGCCAGCACGGGAACCGGGGAGCTGTTTTTT
TRBD1,TRBV27,-,TRBJ2-7,CASSKRTGNVDEQYF,TGTGCCAGCAGCAAACGGACAGGGAATGTTGACGAGCAGTACTTC
-,TRBV3-1/TRBV3-2,-,TRBJ2-3,CASSPEVGTDTQYF,TGTGCCAGCAGCCCTGAGGTGGGTACAGATACGCAGTATTTT
TRBD1,TRBV5-1,-,TRBJ2-5,CASSLAPPTGQETQYF,TGCGCCAGCAGCTTGGCCCCCCCGACAGGGCAAGAGACCCAGTACTTC
-,TRBV19,-,TRBJ1-5,CASTRSGQNNQPQHF,TGTGCCAGTACCCGGAGCGGGCAGAACAATCAGCCCCAGCATTTT
TRBD1,TRBV27,-,TRBJ1-1,CASQRQGRTEAFF,TGTGCCAGCCAAAGACAGGGACGGACTGAAGCTTTCTTT
-,TRBV6-5,-,TRBJ1-4,CASSYQGSNEKLFF,TGTGCCAGCAGTTACCAGGGGAGTAATGAAAAACTGTTTTTT
-,TRBV7-2,-,TRBJ1-6,CASSLAQGYNSPLHF,TGTGCCAGCAGCTTAGCACAGGGTTATAATTCACCCCTCCACTTT
TRBD2,TRBV5-3,-,TRBJ2-2,CARSGPGGGTGELFF,TGTGCCAGAAGCGGTCCCGGGGGGGGCACCGGGGAGCTGTTTTTT
TRBD1,TRBV7-8,-,TRBJ1-1,CASSFRDRGGNTEAFF,TGTGCCAGCAGCTTCCGGGACAGGGGAGGGAACACTGAAGCTTTCTTT
TRBD2,TRBV18,many,TRBJ2-7,CASSLTSGPLAEQYF,TGTGCCAGCTCACTAACTAGCGGGCCCTTAGCAGAGCAGTACTTC
-,TRBV7-6,-,TRBJ2-7,CASSLDPRKGGYSYEQYF,TGTGCCAGCAGCTTAGACCCTCGAAAGGGCGGGTATAGCTACGAGCAGTACTTC
-,TRBV29-1,-,TRBJ1-1,CSVRKLNTEAFF,TGCAGCGTTCGAAAGCTGAACACTGAAGCTTTCTTT
TRBD1,TRBV10-3,-,TRBJ1-4,CAISASGTVGEKLFF,TGTGCCATCAGTGCCTCCGGGACAGTCGGTGAAAAACTGTTTTTT
-,TRBV2,-,TRBJ1-1,CASLFMNTEAFF,TGTGCCAGCCTCTTTATGAACACTGAAGCTTTCTTT
-,TRBV19,-,TRBJ1-1,CASSTFNRGAFF,TGTGCCAGTAGCACCTTCAACCGGGGAGCTTTCTTT
TRBD1,TRBV10-1,few,TRBJ1-2,CASSNDRVNGYTF,TGCGCCAGCAGCAATGACAGGGTGAATGGCTACACCTTC
TRBD1,TRBV5-1,-,TRBJ2-7,CASSFGTGGSEQYF,TGCGCCAGCAGCTTTGGGACAGGGGGATCCGAGCAGTACTTC
TRBD1,TRBV27,-,TRBJ2-7,CASRWTGSNEQYF,TGTGCCAGCAGATGGACAGGGTCCAACGAGCAGTACTTC
-,TRBV6-2/TRBV6-3,-,TRBJ1-5,CASSSLAGSIQPQHF,TGTGCCAGCAGTTCCCTAGCGGGCAGCATTCAGCCCCAGCATTTT
-,TRBV5-4,-,TRBJ2-7,CASSLASGIGEQYF,TGTGCCAGCAGCTTGGCATCGGGTATTGGCGAGCAGTACTTC
-,TRBV6-1,few,TRBJ2-3,CASSEEARTDTQYF,TGTGCCAGCAGTGAAGAAGCTAGGACAGATACGCAGTATTTT
-,TRBV11-3,-,TRBJ2-1,CASSLGTNGRWNEQFF,TGTGCCAGCAGCTTAGGGACTAACGGGAGATGGAATGAGCAGTTCTTC
TRBD1,TRBV30,-,TRBJ1-1,CAWLGQGAAEAFF,TGTGCCTGGTTAGGACAGGGGGCCGCGGAAGCTTTCTTT
-,TRBV6-2/TRBV6-3,few,TRBJ2-3,CASSSSTDTQYF,TGTGCCAGCAGCTCCTCCACAGATACGCAGTATTTT
TRBD2,TRBV6-6,-,TRBJ2-1,CASSASGRYHEQFF,TGTGCCAGCAGTGCTAGCGGGAGGTACCATGAGCAGTTCTTC
TRBD2,TRBV7-2,-,TRBJ2-7,CASSWISGSSYEQYF,TGTGCCAGCAGCTGGATTAGCGGGAGCTCCTACGAGCAGTACTTC
TRBD2,TRBV18,-,TRBJ2-5,CASSPSLAAQETQYF,TGTGCCAGCTCACCTTCACTAGCGGCCCAAGAGACCCAGTACTTC
TRBD1,TRBV19,-,TRBJ1-2,CATGTGGVGYTF,TGTGCGACGGGGACAGGGGGCGTTGGCTACACCTTC
-,TRBV29-1,once,TRBJ2-1,CSVALNEQFF,TGCAGCGTTGCCCTAAATGAGCAGTTCTTC
TRBD2,TRBV24-1,-,TRBJ2-2,CATSGRTGLAGVEDTGELFF,TGTGCCACCTCTGGAAGGACCGGACTAGCGGGAGTCGAAGACACCGGGGAGCTGTTTTTT
TRBD2,TRBV30,-,TRBJ2-1,CAWTRLAGVFSNEQFF,TGTGCCTGGACGCGTCTAGCGGGAGTGTTCTCAAATGAGCAGTTCTTC
-,TRBV27,-,TRBJ2-6,CASSGAYSGANVLTF,TGTGCCAGCAGTGGAGCGTACTCTGGGGCCAACGTCCTGACTTTC
TRBD2,TRBV3-1/TRBV3-2,-,TRBJ2-3,CASSPRRTSFSTDTQYF,TGTGCCAGCAGCCCCCGGAGGACTAGCTTTAGCACAGATACGCAGTATTTT
-,TRBV11-2,-,TRBJ2-7,CASSLEAGPTYEQYF,TGTGCCAGCAGCTTGGAGGCTGGGCCTACCTACGAGCAGTACTTC
TRBD2,TRBV9,-,TRBJ2-5,CASSVEGLEETQYF,TGTGCCAGCAGCGTGGAGGGACTAGAAGAGACCCAGTACTTC